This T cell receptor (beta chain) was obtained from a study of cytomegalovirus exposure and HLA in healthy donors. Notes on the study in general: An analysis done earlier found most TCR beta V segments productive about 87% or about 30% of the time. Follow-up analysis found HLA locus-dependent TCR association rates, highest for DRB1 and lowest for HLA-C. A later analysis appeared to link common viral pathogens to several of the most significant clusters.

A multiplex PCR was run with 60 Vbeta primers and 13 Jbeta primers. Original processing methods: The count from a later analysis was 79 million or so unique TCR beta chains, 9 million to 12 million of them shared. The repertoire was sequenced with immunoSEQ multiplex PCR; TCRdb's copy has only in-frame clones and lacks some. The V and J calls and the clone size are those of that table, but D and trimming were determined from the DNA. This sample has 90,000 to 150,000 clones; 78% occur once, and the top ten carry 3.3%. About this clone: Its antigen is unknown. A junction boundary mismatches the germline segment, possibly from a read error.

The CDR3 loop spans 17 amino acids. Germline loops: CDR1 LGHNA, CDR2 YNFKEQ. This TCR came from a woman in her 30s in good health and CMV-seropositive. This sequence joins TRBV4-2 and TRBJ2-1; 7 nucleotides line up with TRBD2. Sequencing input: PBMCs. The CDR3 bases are TGTGCCAGCAGCCAAGATCCCGCGGGGGAGACCTACGATGAGCAGTTCTTC. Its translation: CASSQDPAGETYDEQFF.